This TCR beta chain was identified in a study of cytomegalovirus exposure and HLA in healthy donors. Overall study findings and caveats: Prediction of most subjects' HLA-A and HLA-B alleles by TCR beta sequences was reportedly accurate. HLA alleles were associated with 16,000 or so TCR beta sequences in a later analysis at 0.05 false discovery rate. Some V segments, including TRBV6-2 and TRBV6-3, were excluded as indistinguishable.

V was clipped by 3 bases and J by 6 bases, with 19 bases between them. Germline V gives CDR1 SGHKS, CDR2 YYEKEE (reference sequence). This CDR3 spans 16 amino acids. Turning to this clone: Antigen unknown.

60 Vbeta and 13 Jbeta primers were used in PCR. Generated by immunoSEQ multiplex PCR, the TCRdb table keeps only in-frame clones and is missing some. This table has more than 110,000 clones, around 77% appearing once. The sequenced material came from PBMCs. The TCR comes from a man younger than 45 in good health and CMV-seronegative. The chain has TRBV5-5 and TRBJ1-5, with D perhaps TRBD1 (6 bases). As DNA, the CDR3 is TGTGCCAGCAGCTGGCAGGGGCAGGGCTTGAGTCAGCCCCAGCATTTT. Its translation is CASSWQGQGLSQPQHF.